The text below deals with one T cell receptor (beta chain). The specificity of this receptor is unknown. No much larger clone is present one base from it, and per-base qualities are unavailable. TCR beta CDR3 regions were amplified from RNA transcripts for repertoire sequencing. A first-round RT-PCR used HTBI primers with the Qiagen OneStep RT-PCR kit, followed by a second-round multiplex PCR, size selection and purification. The libraries underwent paired-end sequencing with 100 bp reads on an Illumina HiSeq2000. Per the authors' processing: Reads were processed with SOAPnuke, discarding reads with adapters, uncalled bases, mean Phred below 15, or no exact constant-primer or identifier match. COPE v1.2.5 was used to merge the high-quality paired reads. Unique nucleotide sequences were defined as clonotypes and aligned to IMGT TRB V, D and J references using MiTCR v1.1. The analysis was limited to V-J combinations with a frequency above 0.0001, which together covered roughly 99% of the repertoires. A TCR clonal expansion and chaos score per V-J combination was defined as the ratio of F50 clonal expansion to chaos observed in the TCRdist matrix. Welch's t-statistics and random forest were used to narrow the features down to 10 to 15 V-J combinations, which were then fed into a naive Bayes classifier. The similarity between thyroid and blood repertoires was quantified using the Morisita-Horn index. The public sequencing data were trimmed at Q25 with fastp and processed into clonotypes with MiXCR by TCRdb, which kept only in-frame beta chains. When rows share a CDR3 protein, they turn into one entry using the most common DNA and genes. These V and J calls rely on TCRdb rather than the paper's analysis. Recorded for this sample are around 1,200,000 distinct CDR3 sequences; 35% to 45% of them occurred a single time. The biggest ten clones account for over 8.5% of the sample.

This entry is derived from a study of Graves' ophthalmopathy and Graves' hyperthyroidism (dated 2018 in TCRdb). About the investigation overall: Stable hyperthyroidism was defined as no progression to ophthalmopathy within 18 months of follow-up. Following sampling, methimazole starting at 30 mg daily was administered to hyperthyroidism patients, and high-dose intravenous methylprednisolone was administered to ophthalmopathy patients. An independent validation cohort comprised about 20 hyperthyroidism patients and about 16 patients who later progressed from hyperthyroidism to ophthalmopathy. The study used TCR beta repertoire signatures to distinguish Graves' ophthalmopathy from Graves' hyperthyroidism and to predict progression to ophthalmopathy. In total, approximately 130 blood samples were TCR-sequenced: 43 ophthalmopathy, 80 or so hyperthyroidism and around 17 hyperthyroidism-to-ophthalmopathy patients. In roughly six hyperthyroidism patients, the T-cell repertoires found in thyroid tissue were compared with those found in blood. To explore V-J signatures that distinguish ophthalmopathy from hyperthyroidism, a discovery set of about a hundred patients was enrolled, made up of 40 to 45 with ophthalmopathy and fewer than 60 with stable hyperthyroidism.

Broad study findings and their caveats: In cross-validation, the 13-signature model distinguished ophthalmopathy from stable hyperthyroidism with less than 90% sensitivity and approximately 81% specificity, while in the test set the corresponding values were around 79% and 71%. In validation, the model predicted ophthalmopathy progression with about 71% sensitivity and 72.22% specificity; roughly eleven predicted patients were CT-confirmed with GO in a median of approximately 6.2 months. Among expanded thyroid clonotypes with frequency above 0.001, most also showed up in blood, which suggests that blood repertoires may reflect the thyroid immune response. No statistical method was used to predetermine the sample size, and group allocation was not hidden from the investigators.

Patients with hyperthyroidism were aged 18 to 65 years, had been newly diagnosed, and had a disease duration of less than 2 months. Patients with other autoimmune diseases, uncontrolled infections, pregnancy or lactation were excluded. Diagnosis was based on clinical symptoms, serum thyroxine, TRAb, thyroid ultrasound and orbital computed tomography. Total RNA was extracted using Trizol reagent, and RNA quality was checked on an Agilent 2100 Bioanalyzer. V is reduced by 0 bases and J by 1 base, leaving a spacing of 9 bases between them. The CDR3 runs 15 amino acids, cysteine and phenylalanine included. Only the CDR3 DNA stays, 45 bases, in frame from base 1. CDR1 and CDR2, looked up from the germline V gene, are SGHDN and FVKESK.

The V gene is TRBV14 and the J gene is TRBJ1-2; the D gene is perhaps TRBD1, on 5 matching bases. This TCR was sampled from an adult man with Graves' hyperthyroidism. Input material: peripheral blood or thyroid tissue (not recorded which). CDR3 protein: CASSQDLTDNYGYTF. At the DNA level, the sequence is TGTGCCAGCAGCCAAGATCTGACAGATAACTATGGCTACACCTTC.